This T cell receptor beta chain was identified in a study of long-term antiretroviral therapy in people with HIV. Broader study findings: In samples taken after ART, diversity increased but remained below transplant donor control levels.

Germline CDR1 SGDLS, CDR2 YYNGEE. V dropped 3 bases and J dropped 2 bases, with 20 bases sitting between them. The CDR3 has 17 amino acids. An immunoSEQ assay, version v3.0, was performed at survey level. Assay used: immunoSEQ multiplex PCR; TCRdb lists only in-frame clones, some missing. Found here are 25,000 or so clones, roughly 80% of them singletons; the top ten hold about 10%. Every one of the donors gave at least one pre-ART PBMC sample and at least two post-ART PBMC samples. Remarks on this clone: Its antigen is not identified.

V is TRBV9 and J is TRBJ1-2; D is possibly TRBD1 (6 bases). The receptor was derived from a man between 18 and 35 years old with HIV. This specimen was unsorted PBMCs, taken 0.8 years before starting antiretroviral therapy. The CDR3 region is CASSGRGTDRLNYGYTF. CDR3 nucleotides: TGTGCCAGCAGCGGGCGGGGGACTGACAGGCTCAACTATGGCTACACCTTC.